This T cell receptor beta chain was retrieved from a study of control samples from healthy donors and cancer patients. The sample holds one count of this clone. The CDR3 contains 11 residues. Trimming stripped 2 bases from V and 8 bases from J, with 7 bases between. CDR1 is MNHEY and CDR2 is SVGAGI in the germline V gene. The repertoire was sequenced with immunoSEQ multiplex PCR; TCRdb's copy has only in-frame clones and lacks some. The sample has about 120,000 clones, more than 70% seen once; the top ten hold around 3.4%. What was sequenced was blood. The genes are TRBV6-5 and TRBJ2-7; D is unresolved. The receptor's source is a man aged 35 to 55 in good health. The CDR3 spells CASSYRDKQYF. In DNA form, the CDR3 reads TGTGCCAGCAGTTACAGGGATAAGCAGTACTTC.